Sequencing of this T cell receptor (beta chain) was carried out in a study of blood T cell repertoires in COVID-19. Background on the study: Collection of acute and convalescent COVID-19 samples took place in the United States, Italy and Spain. The analysed material was cDNA or gDNA that came from T cells, B-cell-depleted T cells, or PBMCs.

Produced via immunoSEQ multiplex PCR; TCRdb's table is partial and in-frame only. Among roughly 250,000 clones listed, approximately 87% were seen once. V was clipped by 4 bases and J by 4 bases; unmatched bases: 6. Per germline, CDR1 SQVTM and CDR2 ANQGSEA. CDR3 size: 13 residues. The count of this clone is one. The chain joins TRBV29-1 to TRBJ2-5; TRBD2 agrees at 7 bases. The sample comprised peripheral blood. The TCR sequence derives from a woman between 45 and 60 years old with acute or convalescent COVID-19. The CDR3 protein is CSVVAGGGETQYF. CDR3 DNA: TGCAGCGTTGTAGCGGGTGGGGGAGAGACCCAGTACTTC.